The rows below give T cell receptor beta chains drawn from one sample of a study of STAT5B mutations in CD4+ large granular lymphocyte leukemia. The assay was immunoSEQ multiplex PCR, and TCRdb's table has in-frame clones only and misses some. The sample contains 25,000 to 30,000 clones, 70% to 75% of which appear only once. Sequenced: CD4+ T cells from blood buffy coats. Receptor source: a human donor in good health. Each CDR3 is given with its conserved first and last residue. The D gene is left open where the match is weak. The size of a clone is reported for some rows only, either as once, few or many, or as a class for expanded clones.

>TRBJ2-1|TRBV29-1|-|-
CSAVGSEQFF
TGCAGCGCGGTGGGGAGTGAGCAGTTCTTC
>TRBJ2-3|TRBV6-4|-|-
CARGADRDTQYF
TGTGCCAGGGGGGCGGATAGGGATACGCAGTATTTT
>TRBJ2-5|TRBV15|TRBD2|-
CATSSGLAEETQYF
TGTGCCACCAGCAGCGGACTAGCGGAAGAGACCCAGTACTTC
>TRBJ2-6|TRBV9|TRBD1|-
CASSAGTVSSSGANVLTF
TGTGCCAGCAGCGCCGGGACAGTCAGTTCCTCTGGGGCCAACGTCCTGACTTTC
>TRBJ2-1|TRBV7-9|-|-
CASSPRVASGNYNEQFF
TGTGCCAGCAGCCCTCGTGTAGCCAGCGGAAACTACAATGAGCAGTTCTTC
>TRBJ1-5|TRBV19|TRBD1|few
CASKGTGDLQPQHF
TGTGCCAGTAAGGGGACAGGCGATTTGCAGCCCCAGCATTTT
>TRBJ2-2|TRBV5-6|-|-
CASSLLHVSGELFF
TGTGCCAGCAGCTTACTTCACGTGTCCGGGGAGCTGTTTTTT
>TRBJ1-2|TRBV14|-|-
CASSQDPLGDYGYTF
TGTGCCAGCAGCCAAGACCCCCTGGGCGACTATGGCTACACCTTC
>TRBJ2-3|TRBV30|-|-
CAWSAGLDTDTQYF
TGTGCCTGGAGTGCGGGGCTCGACACAGATACGCAGTATTTT
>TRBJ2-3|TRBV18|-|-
CASSLLGWQSFTDTQYF
TGTGCCAGCTCACTCTTAGGTTGGCAGTCCTTCACAGATACGCAGTATTTT
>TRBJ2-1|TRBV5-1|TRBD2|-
CASSRISGREEQFF
TGCGCCAGCAGCCGGATTAGCGGGAGGGAAGAGCAGTTCTTC
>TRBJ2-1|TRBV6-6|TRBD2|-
CASTGGSSYNEQFF
TGTGCCAGCACTGGCGGGAGCTCCTACAATGAGCAGTTCTTC
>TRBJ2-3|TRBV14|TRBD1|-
CASSQGRDRALDTQYF
TGTGCCAGCAGCCAAGGCCGGGACAGGGCTTTAGATACGCAGTATTTT
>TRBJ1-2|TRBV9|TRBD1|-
CASSDRGGYTF
TGTGCCAGCAGCGACAGGGGTGGCTACACCTTC
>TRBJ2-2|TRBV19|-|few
CASRRDHGELFF
TGTGCCAGTAGGCGGGATCACGGGGAGCTGTTTTTT
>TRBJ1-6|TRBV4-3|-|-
CASSLNRVSPLHF
TGCGCCAGCAGCCTCAACAGGGTTTCACCCCTCCACTTT
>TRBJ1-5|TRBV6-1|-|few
CASSEGEPQHF
TGTGCCAGCAGTGAGGGGGAGCCCCAGCATTTT
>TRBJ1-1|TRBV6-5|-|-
CASSHHRGGTSEAFF
TGTGCCAGCAGTCACCATCGGGGTGGAACATCTGAAGCTTTCTTT
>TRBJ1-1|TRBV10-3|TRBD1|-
CAISRPPGTELNTEAFF
TGTGCCATCAGTAGACCTCCCGGGACAGAACTGAACACTGAAGCTTTCTTT
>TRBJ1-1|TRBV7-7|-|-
CASSPREGTEAFF
TGTGCTAGCAGCCCACGTGAGGGCACTGAAGCTTTCTTT
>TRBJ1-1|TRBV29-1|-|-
CSADLLTRMNTEAFF
TGCAGCGCCGATTTATTGACAAGAATGAACACTGAAGCTTTCTTT
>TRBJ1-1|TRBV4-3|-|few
CASSRGVRTEAFF
TGCGCCAGCAGCCGAGGAGTGCGGACTGAAGCTTTCTTT
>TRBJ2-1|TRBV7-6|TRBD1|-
CASSSRGNDRASSYNEQFF
TGTGCCAGCAGCTCGAGGGGTAACGACAGGGCGAGCTCCTACAATGAGCAGTTCTTC
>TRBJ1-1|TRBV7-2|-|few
CASSLFTPTEAFF
TGTGCCAGCAGCTTATTTACCCCCACTGAAGCTTTCTTT
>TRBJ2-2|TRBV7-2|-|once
CASSRTLTGELFF
TGTGCCAGCAGCCGGACTCTTACCGGGGAGCTGTTTTTT
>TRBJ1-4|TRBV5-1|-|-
CASSLGDSHNEKLFF
TGCGCCAGCAGCTTGGGCGACAGCCATAATGAAAAACTGTTTTTT
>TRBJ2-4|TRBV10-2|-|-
CASSEGPPGNIQYF
TGCGCCAGCAGCGAGGGACCCCCCGGGAACATTCAGTACTTC
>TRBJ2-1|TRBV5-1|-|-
CASSLVASSNEQFF
TGCGCCAGCAGCTTGGTCGCTAGCTCAAATGAGCAGTTCTTC
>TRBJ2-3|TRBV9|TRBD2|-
CASSVGGRALDTQYF
TGTGCCAGCAGCGTAGGCGGGAGGGCCTTAGATACGCAGTATTTT
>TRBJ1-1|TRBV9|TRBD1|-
CASSKFRDRGRMTEAFF
TGTGCCAGCAGCAAATTCCGGGACAGGGGGCGAATGACTGAAGCTTTCTTT
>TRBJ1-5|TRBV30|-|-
CAWSVRLGSYSNQPQHF
TGTGCCTGGAGTGTACGGCTCGGATCCTATAGCAATCAGCCCCAGCATTTT
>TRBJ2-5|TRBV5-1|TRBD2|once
CASTIGTSGSRVIMETQYF
TGCGCCAGCACTATAGGGACTAGCGGGAGTAGGGTCATTATGGAGACCCAGTACTTC
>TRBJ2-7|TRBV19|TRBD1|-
CASSMTGGYEQYF
TGTGCCAGTAGTATGACAGGGGGCTACGAGCAGTACTTC
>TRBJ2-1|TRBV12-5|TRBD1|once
CASGGGTGNTYNEQFF
TGTGCTAGTGGTGGGGGGACAGGGAATACCTACAATGAGCAGTTCTTC
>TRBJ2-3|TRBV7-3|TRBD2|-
CASSRLAGGEDTQYF
TGTGCCAGCAGCAGACTAGCGGGAGGTGAAGATACGCAGTATTTT
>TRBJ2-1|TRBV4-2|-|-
CASSQERGTDTYNEQFF
TGTGCCAGCAGCCAAGAGCGAGGGACTGACACTTACAATGAGCAGTTCTTC
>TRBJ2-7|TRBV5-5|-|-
CASSLGTFYEQYF
TGTGCCAGCAGCTTAGGGACCTTCTACGAGCAGTACTTC
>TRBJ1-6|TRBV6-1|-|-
CASSPSFQGGSPLHF
TGTGCCAGCAGCCCCTCGTTCCAGGGAGGTTCACCCCTCCACTTT
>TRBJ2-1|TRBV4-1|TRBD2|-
CASSPGGRGRAYYNEQFF
TGCGCCAGCAGCCCGGGGGGTCGTGGGAGGGCCTACTACAATGAGCAGTTCTTC
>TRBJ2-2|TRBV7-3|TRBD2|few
CASSRASGNTGELFF
TGTGCCAGCAGCCGAGCTAGCGGAAACACCGGGGAGCTGTTTTTT
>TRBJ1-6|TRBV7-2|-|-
CASSRDSRTLHF
TGTGCCAGCAGCCGGGACTCTCGTACCCTCCACTTT